This is a list of T cell receptor beta chains from one sample in a study of CD8 T cells in Susac syndrome. Each CDR3 protein gets one entry after TCRdb re-called the immunoSEQ multiplex PCR reads with MiXCR. The sample holds some 300,000 distinct CDR3 sequences, 75% to 90% seen once. Sequencing input: CD8+ T cells from PBMCs. Receptor source: a human donor with multiple sclerosis. CDR3s include the opening cysteine and the closing phenylalanine or tryptophan. Each record gives: clone size, V gene, D gene, J gene, CDR3 DNA, CDR3 protein. The D gene is left open where the match is weak. Only some rows state a clone size, as once, few, many or a class for expanded clones.

abundance: -; v_gene: TRBV13; d_gene: -; j_gene: TRBJ2-7; CDR3nt: TGTGCCAGCAGCTTAGGGGGGACTCACCACTACGAGCAGTACTTC; CDR3aa: CASSLGGTHHYEQYF
abundance: -; v_gene: TRBV4-2; d_gene: TRBD2; j_gene: TRBJ2-2; CDR3nt: TGTGCCAGCAGCCAAGTCGGTAGCGGGGGGTCCTACACCGGGGAGCTGTTTTTT; CDR3aa: CASSQVGSGGSYTGELFF
abundance: -; v_gene: TRBV14; d_gene: -; j_gene: TRBJ2-2; CDR3nt: TGTGCCAGCAGCCAAGCCCCGGTCGGGGATGGGAACACCGGGGAGCTGTTTTTT; CDR3aa: CASSQAPVGDGNTGELFF
abundance: -; v_gene: TRBV20-1; d_gene: -; j_gene: TRBJ2-3; CDR3nt: TGCAGTGCTAGAGTGTACAGCACAGATACGCAGTATTTT; CDR3aa: CSARVYSTDTQYF
abundance: -; v_gene: TRBV7-2; d_gene: -; j_gene: TRBJ2-1; CDR3nt: TGTGCCAGCAGCTTAGTGGATTACCGAGTCTCCTACAATGAGCAGTTCTTC; CDR3aa: CASSLVDYRVSYNEQFF
abundance: -; v_gene: TRBV6-2/TRBV6-3; d_gene: TRBD1; j_gene: TRBJ2-1; CDR3nt: TGTGCCAGCAGTTACGGGACAGGCTTCAATGAGCAGTTCTTC; CDR3aa: CASSYGTGFNEQFF
abundance: -; v_gene: TRBV30; d_gene: -; j_gene: TRBJ2-3; CDR3nt: TGTGCCTGGAGTGAGTTGTTAGCGACAGATACGCAGTATTTT; CDR3aa: CAWSELLATDTQYF
abundance: -; v_gene: TRBV2; d_gene: -; j_gene: TRBJ2-5; CDR3nt: TGTGCCAGCAGTGGCCGGAAGGGGACCCTCCAAGAGACCCAGTACTTC; CDR3aa: CASSGRKGTLQETQYF
abundance: few; v_gene: TRBV11-2; d_gene: -; j_gene: TRBJ2-5; CDR3nt: TGTGCCAGCAGCCTCCTGACAGATCAAGAGACCCAGTACTTC; CDR3aa: CASSLLTDQETQYF
abundance: -; v_gene: TRBV28; d_gene: -; j_gene: TRBJ2-6; CDR3nt: TGTGCCAGCAGTTTATACAGGGCCGGGGCCAACGTCCTGACTTTC; CDR3aa: CASSLYRAGANVLTF
abundance: once; v_gene: TRBV29-1; d_gene: TRBD2; j_gene: TRBJ2-3; CDR3nt: TGCAGCGTTGAGCTGACTAGCGGGAGCACAGATACGCAGTATTTT; CDR3aa: CSVELTSGSTDTQYF
abundance: once; v_gene: TRBV20-1; d_gene: TRBD1; j_gene: TRBJ2-7; CDR3nt: TGCAGTGCTAGTTGGACAGGTGCTGCCTACGAGCAGTACTTC; CDR3aa: CSASWTGAAYEQYF
abundance: -; v_gene: TRBV20-1; d_gene: -; j_gene: TRBJ2-7; CDR3nt: TGCAGTGCCACGGACAGAACGATTACCTACGAGCAGTACTTC; CDR3aa: CSATDRTITYEQYF
abundance: -; v_gene: TRBV7-9; d_gene: TRBD2; j_gene: TRBJ2-1; CDR3nt: TGTGCCAGCAGTCACAGCGGGGCCTACAATGAGCAGTTCTTC; CDR3aa: CASSHSGAYNEQFF
abundance: -; v_gene: TRBV15; d_gene: TRBD1; j_gene: TRBJ2-3; CDR3nt: TGTGCCACCAGCAGAGATGGGACAGGGGACACCACAGATACGCAGTATTTT; CDR3aa: CATSRDGTGDTTDTQYF
abundance: -; v_gene: TRBV11-2; d_gene: -; j_gene: TRBJ2-7; CDR3nt: TGTGCCAGCAGCCTCGACGAAACAATGCAGTACTTC; CDR3aa: CASSLDETMQYF
abundance: -; v_gene: TRBV25-1; d_gene: -; j_gene: TRBJ1-2; CDR3nt: TGTGCCAGCAGCGATATGGCCCTCGGTAGTTCGCCGGGGGTGAACTATGGCTACACCTTC; CDR3aa: CASSDMALGSSPGVNYGYTF
abundance: once; v_gene: TRBV20-1; d_gene: -; j_gene: TRBJ1-1; CDR3nt: TGCAGTGCTAGAGATACCACGAAGGCAGTCACTGAAGCTTTCTTT; CDR3aa: CSARDTTKAVTEAFF
abundance: -; v_gene: TRBV11-2; d_gene: TRBD2; j_gene: TRBJ2-1; CDR3nt: TGTGCCAGCAGCGGGGGGCTAGCGGGAGGGCCACAATACAATGAGCAGTTCTTC; CDR3aa: CASSGGLAGGPQYNEQFF
abundance: few; v_gene: TRBV27; d_gene: TRBD1; j_gene: TRBJ2-1; CDR3nt: TGTGCCAGCGCTCATACCTCGTGGGACAGGGGGTTCGATGAGCAGTTCTTC; CDR3aa: CASAHTSWDRGFDEQFF
abundance: -; v_gene: TRBV7-9; d_gene: -; j_gene: TRBJ2-2; CDR3nt: TGTGCCAGCCAAAGTACCGGGGAGCTGTTTTTT; CDR3aa: CASQSTGELFF
abundance: once; v_gene: TRBV6-2/TRBV6-3; d_gene: -; j_gene: TRBJ2-2; CDR3nt: TGTGCCAGCAGTTTGGGCATCCCCGGGGAGCTGTTTTTT; CDR3aa: CASSLGIPGELFF
abundance: -; v_gene: TRBV6-1; d_gene: -; j_gene: TRBJ1-6; CDR3nt: TGTGCCAGCAGGGCCCCCCGGGCACTGGGTAATTCACCCCTCCACTTT; CDR3aa: CASRAPRALGNSPLHF
abundance: -; v_gene: TRBV20-1; d_gene: TRBD1; j_gene: TRBJ1-4; CDR3nt: TGCAGTGCTAGAGGGGAGTCAGGGGGTATAGATGAAAAACTGTTTTTT; CDR3aa: CSARGESGGIDEKLFF
abundance: -; v_gene: TRBV4-3; d_gene: TRBD2; j_gene: TRBJ2-1; CDR3nt: TGCGCCAGCAGCCGAGGACTAGCGGACAATGAGCAGTTCTTC; CDR3aa: CASSRGLADNEQFF
abundance: few; v_gene: TRBV27; d_gene: -; j_gene: TRBJ2-3; CDR3nt: TGTGCCAGCAGTTTATACCCCACAGATACGCAGTATTTT; CDR3aa: CASSLYPTDTQYF
abundance: once; v_gene: TRBV4-1; d_gene: TRBD1; j_gene: TRBJ2-2; CDR3nt: TGCGCCAGCAGCCAAGAGGGGGAGACAGGGGGAGCCGGGGAGCTGTTTTTT; CDR3aa: CASSQEGETGGAGELFF
abundance: -; v_gene: TRBV29-1; d_gene: -; j_gene: TRBJ2-1; CDR3nt: TGCAGCGCCCCTGAGGGGTCTGAGCAGTTCTTC; CDR3aa: CSAPEGSEQFF
abundance: once; v_gene: TRBV6-2/TRBV6-3; d_gene: -; j_gene: TRBJ1-1; CDR3nt: TGTGCCAGCAGTTTTGACAGAGCCATGAACACTGAAGCTTTCTTT; CDR3aa: CASSFDRAMNTEAFF
abundance: -; v_gene: TRBV12-3/TRBV12-4; d_gene: -; j_gene: TRBJ1-1; CDR3nt: TGTGCCAGCAGTTTAGAGATTAGGGGGACTGAAGCTTTCTTT; CDR3aa: CASSLEIRGTEAFF
abundance: -; v_gene: TRBV4-3; d_gene: -; j_gene: TRBJ2-3; CDR3nt: TGCGCCAGCAGCCAGGATGCCTCTAGCACAGATACGCAGTATTTT; CDR3aa: CASSQDASSTDTQYF
abundance: -; v_gene: TRBV4-1; d_gene: TRBD1; j_gene: TRBJ2-7; CDR3nt: TGCGCCAGCAGCCCGGGACAGGCCTCCTACGAGCAGTACTTC; CDR3aa: CASSPGQASYEQYF
abundance: -; v_gene: TRBV23-1; d_gene: -; j_gene: TRBJ1-5; CDR3nt: TGCGCCAGCAGTCCGGAAGATCCGCTGCGGGAGCCCCAGCATTTT; CDR3aa: CASSPEDPLREPQHF
abundance: -; v_gene: TRBV7-9; d_gene: TRBD2; j_gene: TRBJ2-5; CDR3nt: TGTGCCAGCAGCTTAGCCCCCGCCGTGGTAGCGGGGAACCAAGAGACCCAGTACTTC; CDR3aa: CASSLAPAVVAGNQETQYF
abundance: -; v_gene: TRBV30; d_gene: -; j_gene: TRBJ1-6; CDR3nt: TGTGCCTGGAGCCCGGACAGAAACCGTGCACCCCTCCACTTT; CDR3aa: CAWSPDRNRAPLHF
abundance: -; v_gene: TRBV12-3/TRBV12-4; d_gene: -; j_gene: TRBJ2-1; CDR3nt: TGTGCCAGCAGTTTGCAGGGTTCTAGGCCCAATCAGCAGTTCTTC; CDR3aa: CASSLQGSRPNQQFF
abundance: -; v_gene: TRBV28; d_gene: TRBD2; j_gene: TRBJ2-5; CDR3nt: TGTGCCAGCAGTCCCACTTTCCGCGAAGGGAGGGGCCCACAAGAGACCCAGTACTTC; CDR3aa: CASSPTFREGRGPQETQYF
abundance: -; v_gene: TRBV19; d_gene: -; j_gene: TRBJ1-5; CDR3nt: TGTGCCACCTCGCGCCTGGGGAGGGTGAGCAATCAGCCCCAGCATTTT; CDR3aa: CATSRLGRVSNQPQHF
abundance: -; v_gene: TRBV20-1; d_gene: -; j_gene: TRBJ2-7; CDR3nt: TGCAGTGCTAGAGTCCTTGAGGGCACCTACGAGCAGTACTTC; CDR3aa: CSARVLEGTYEQYF
abundance: -; v_gene: TRBV10-3; d_gene: -; j_gene: TRBJ2-5; CDR3nt: TGTGCCATCAGTGAACCCTCCTCGACAGGCCCAGAGACCCAGTACTTC; CDR3aa: CAISEPSSTGPETQYF
abundance: -; v_gene: TRBV14; d_gene: -; j_gene: TRBJ2-1; CDR3nt: TGTGCCAGCAGCAGTTGGGGAGGCGAGCAGTTCTTC; CDR3aa: CASSSWGGEQFF
abundance: -; v_gene: TRBV19; d_gene: -; j_gene: TRBJ2-2; CDR3nt: TGTGCCAGTAGCGGGGTCCCCGGGGAGCTGTTTTTT; CDR3aa: CASSGVPGELFF
abundance: -; v_gene: TRBV27; d_gene: -; j_gene: TRBJ2-7; CDR3nt: TGTGCCAGCAGGGGTACCAACTACGAGCAGTACTTC; CDR3aa: CASRGTNYEQYF
abundance: -; v_gene: TRBV4-1; d_gene: TRBD2; j_gene: TRBJ2-5; CDR3nt: TGCGCCAGCAGCAAAGGAAGCGGGGGGGCCACCCAGTACTTC; CDR3aa: CASSKGSGGATQYF
abundance: -; v_gene: TRBV27; d_gene: TRBD1; j_gene: TRBJ1-4; CDR3nt: TGTGCCAGCAGCAGACAGGGCCCGTGGGGTGAAAAACTGTTTTTT; CDR3aa: CASSRQGPWGEKLFF
abundance: -; v_gene: TRBV15; d_gene: -; j_gene: TRBJ2-3; CDR3nt: TGTGCCACCAGCAGAGGGGGGGGCTCCACAGATACGCAGTATTTT; CDR3aa: CATSRGGGSTDTQYF